The 10 T cell receptor beta chains in this list originate from one sample, sequenced in a study of brain T cells in children with intractable seizures (dated by TCRdb to the early 2020s). The intended sense of this specimen's time point label: blood from clinic visit 5 months post-surgery; TSC patient then seizure free. Receptor libraries were prepared by the immunoSEQ multiplex PCR assay. Not all clones reach the TCRdb copy of this immuneACCESS table, which keeps in-frame sequences only. Checked studies attribute under half of the gap to unresolved V genes and leave the rest unexplained. This sample has a few hundred thousand clones in its table, and approximately 93% of those were observed once. The ten largest clones represent 5.5% to 6% of the sample. The sequencing here drew on peripheral blood, taken 4 to 6 months after surgery. These TCRs come from a boy less than two years old with tuberous sclerosis and intractable seizures.

The chain couples TRBV10-2 to TRBJ2-5; 9 nucleotides align to TRBD2. J lost 4 bases, V lost 4 bases, and 4 bases had no gene match. Germline-derived CDR1 and CDR2 are WSHSY and SAAADI. The CDR3 length is 14 residues. The CDR3 protein is CASSALAGAETQYF. DNA of the CDR3: TGCGCCAGCAGTGCCTTAGCGGGAGCAGAGACCCAGTACTTC.

The gene calls are TRBV18 and TRBJ1-2; 7 bases map to TRBD1. Germline V gene data show CDR1 as KGHSH and CDR2 as LQKENI. Trimming cost V 4 bases and J 5 bases; bases outside gene matches: 7. The length of the CDR3 is 14 residues. The chain's CDR3 is CASSRGRGLYGYTF. In DNA, the CDR3 is TGTGCCAGCTCACGAGGCAGGGGGTTATATGGCTACACCTTC.

This chain joins TRBV29-1 and TRBJ2-7; D is uncertain. The CDR3 contains 13 residues. Germline-derived CDR1 and CDR2 are SQVTM and ANQGSEA. V was pared by 5 bases and J by 2 bases, with 13 bases between. The CDR3 nucleotides read TGCAGCGTTAGGCCGGAAGGGACCTACGAGCAGTACTTC. It yields the protein CSVRPEGTYEQYF.

The chain combines TRBV5-5 with TRBJ1-5; D is possibly TRBD1 (5 bases). The CDR3 has 14 amino acids. The germline CDR1 and CDR2 sequences are SGHKS and YYEKEE (reference sequence). Trimming cost V 0 bases and J 5 bases, with 9 bases left between them. The CDR3 region is CASSLGLGDQPQHF. As DNA, the CDR3 is TGTGCCAGCAGCTTGGGGCTAGGGGATCAGCCCCAGCATTTT. Complete variable domain (other parts from reference TRBV5-5 and TRBJ1-5): DAGVTQSPTHLIKTRGQQVTLRCSPISGHKSVSWYQQVLGQGPQFIFQYYEKEERGRGNFPDRFSARQFPNYSSELNVNALLLGDSALYLCASSLGLGDQPQHFGDGTRLSIL.

This rearrangement joins TRBV7-9 to TRBJ1-3; D not resolved. The CDR3 totals 16 residues. Germline assignment: CDR1 SEHNR and CDR2 FQNEAQ (reference sequence). Trimming pared 6 bases from V and 2 bases from J, leaving 17 bases between. The CDR3 sequence: CASSFFRPPAGNTIYF. DNA of the CDR3: TGTGCCAGCAGTTTCTTCAGGCCGCCCGCTGGAAACACCATATATTTT.

The chain has TRBV6-5 and TRBJ1-6; possible D gene TRBD1, 6 bases. The CDR3 has 15 residues. The germline V gene has CDR1 MNHEY and CDR2 SVGAGI. The ends were cut back, 7 bases at V and 7 bases at J, with 17 bases in the middle. In DNA form, the CDR3 reads TGTGCCAGCAACAACAGGGCCTCGGGCAATTCACCCCTCCACTTT. This translates into CASNNRASGNSPLHF.

V gene TRBV24-1 combines with J gene TRBJ2-7; tentatively, D is TRBD1 (6 bases). Trimming took 3 bases from V and 2 from J, leaving 10 bases between them. CDR3 length: 14 residues. Germline CDR1 KGHDR, CDR2 SFDVKD. CDR3 residues: CATSDRDTTYEQYF. The DNA for the CDR3 is TGTGCCACCAGTGATCGGGACACCACCTACGAGCAGTACTTC.

The CDR3 is CATSDRGTGSYNEQFF. The CDR3 nucleotides are TGTGCCACCAGTGATCGCGGGACAGGGTCCTACAATGAGCAGTTCTTC. V gene TRBV24-1 combines with J gene TRBJ2-1; 9 bases line up with TRBD1. Unmatched junction bases numbered 3, after V lost 3 bases and J lost 1 base. The CDR3 runs 16 residues. Germline assignment: CDR1 KGHDR and CDR2 SFDVKD.

The chain links TRBV4-1 to TRBJ2-5; 8 bases align to TRBD2. The CDR3 is made up of 17 amino acids. Losses at the gene ends were 4 bases for V and 4 bases for J; bases not matched to a gene: 14. Germline V gene data show CDR1 as MGHRA and CDR2 as YSYEKL. The CDR3, as DNA: TGCGCCAGCAGCCGAGAACCCACTAGCGGAGGGGGAGAGACCCAGTACTTC. Its translation: CASSREPTSGGGETQYF.

This chain links TRBV7-9 with TRBJ1-5, with 9 bases fitting TRBD1. Trimming removed 5 bases from V and 4 bases from J; junction bases left unmatched: 15. Germline-derived CDR1 and CDR2 are SEHNR and FQNEAQ (reference sequence). This CDR3 region has 18 residues. The CDR3 protein is CASSQRTNRGRWNQPQHF. Here the CDR3 DNA reads TGTGCCAGCAGCCAAAGAACCAACAGGGGGCGATGGAATCAGCCCCAGCATTTT.